The 3 T cell receptor beta chains below were found in one sample sequenced in a study of tumor-infiltrating lymphocytes in primary liver carcinoma. Unsorted whole blood supplied the blood RNA, and germline DNA was isolated too. TCR beta cDNA came from roughly 0.45 ug total RNA, primed with a constant-region primer. Generation of the TCR beta libraries relied on three nested multiplex PCR rounds using slightly modified ARM-PCR. Rounds one and two of PCR, each of 10 cycles, were primed with TRBV1-TRBV30 forward primers and a C-beta reverse primer. One entry per CDR3 protein, called by TCRdb with MiXCR from the multiplex PCR reads. The sample holds hundreds of thousands of distinct CDR3 sequences, 65% seen once. The specimen was peripheral blood. Receptor source: a man aged 40-49 years with primary liver carcinoma and hepatitis B virus infection.

Worth noting for this clonotype: This may be a read error: a much more frequent sequence differs by one nucleotide. The chain couples TRBV5-4 to TRBJ2-5; D may be TRBD2 (5 bases). Germline CDR1 SGHNT, CDR2 YYREEE (reference sequence). This CDR3 contains 16 residues. V was trimmed by 2 bases and J by 1 base, leaving 15 bases between them. CDR3 residues: CASSFRGPGSQETQYF. The CDR3 coding sequence is TGTGCCAGCAGCTTCCGCGGCCCGGGAAGCCAAGAGACCCAGTACTTC.

This clonotype was observed many times. This chain joins TRBV29-1 and TRBJ2-1; the D is unclear. CDR1 is SQVTM, CDR2 ANQGSEA, per germline. This CDR3 has 13 residues. V lost 4 bases, J lost 1 base, and 8 bases lay in between. The CDR3 region has the DNA TGCAGCGTTGGCGAGAATTCCTACAATGAGCAGTTCTTC. Translation gives CSVGENSYNEQFF.

This clonotype was found many times. The chain couples TRBV29-1 to TRBJ1-1, with D perhaps TRBD1 (6 bases). CDR1 SQVTM and CDR2 ANQGSEA come from the germline V gene. Trimming removed 7 bases from V and 0 bases from J, with 12 bases in between. The CDR3 extends over 13 amino acids. CDR3 sequence (DNA): TGCAGCGGTTCCCGACAGGTGAACACTGAAGCTTTCTTT. Residues: CSGSRQVNTEAFF. The full variable domain, rest sourced from reference TRBV29-1 and TRBJ1-1, is SAVISQKPSRDICQRGTSLTIQCQVDSQVTMMFWYRQQPGQSLTLIATANQGSEATYESGFVIDKFPISRPNLTFSTLTVSNMSPEDSSIYLCSGSRQVNTEAFFGQGTRLTVV.